Listed below are T cell receptor beta chains from one sample, sequenced in a study of blood T cell repertoires in COVID-19. This table comes from immunoSEQ multiplex PCR, and its TCRdb copy is limited to in-frame clones, with some not included. The table lists roughly 250,000 clones, 85% to 90% of them singletons. Sequenced material: PBMCs or T cells enriched from blood (not recorded which). The receptors were sampled from a woman aged 18 to 35 who had recovered from COVID-19. Both conserved end residues are part of each CDR3. D genes are given only for firm matches. Not every row has a clone size; where given, it reads once, few, many or a size class.

J: TRBJ2-4; size: NA; D: NA; V: TRBV10-3; CDR3: CAISEVIGAKNIQYF; DNA: TGTGCCATCAGTGAGGTCATCGGGGCCAAAAACATTCAGTACTTC
J: TRBJ2-6; size: few; D: NA; V: TRBV10-3; CDR3: CAITSTPSGSGANVLTF; DNA: TGTGCCATCACCTCGACCCCGTCGGGCTCTGGGGCCAACGTCCTGACTTTC
J: TRBJ1-2; size: NA; D: NA; V: TRBV18; CDR3: CASSPNRQGEGYTF; DNA: TGTGCCAGCTCACCTAACCGGCAGGGTGAAGGCTACACCTTC
J: TRBJ2-4; size: NA; D: TRBD1; V: TRBV3-1/TRBV3-2; CDR3: CASSQTGVSGNIQYF; DNA: TGTGCCAGCAGCCAAACAGGGGTTAGTGGAAACATTCAGTACTTC
J: TRBJ1-2; size: NA; D: NA; V: TRBV7-6; CDR3: CASSLDGTLTSF; DNA: TGTGCCAGCAGCTTAGATGGCACCTTGACATCCTTC
J: TRBJ2-3; size: NA; D: NA; V: TRBV2; CDR3: CASTSDYTDTQYF; DNA: TGTGCCAGCACATCAGATTACACAGATACGCAGTATTTT
J: TRBJ2-7; size: NA; D: NA; V: TRBV6-5; CDR3: CASTGQSSYEQYF; DNA: TGTGCCAGCACCGGACAGAGCTCCTACGAGCAGTACTTC
J: TRBJ1-1; size: NA; D: NA; V: TRBV5-1; CDR3: CASSLSGVAPLSEAFF; DNA: TGCGCCAGCAGCTTGAGCGGGGTGGCACCACTCTCTGAAGCTTTCTTT
J: TRBJ1-1; size: NA; D: NA; V: TRBV7-3; CDR3: CASSSSPSLDKAPDSQLNPF; DNA: NA
J: TRBJ2-5; size: NA; D: NA; V: TRBV7-8; CDR3: CASSRGWGQETQYF; DNA: TGTGCCAGCAGCAGGGGGTGGGGTCAAGAGACCCAGTACTTC
J: TRBJ2-1; size: NA; D: TRBD1; V: TRBV6-5; CDR3: CASSGTGTDEQFF; DNA: TGTGCCAGTTCCGGGACAGGGACCGATGAGCAGTTCTTC
J: TRBJ1-2; size: NA; D: TRBD1; V: TRBV2; CDR3: CASRSDRDYGYTF; DNA: TGTGCCAGCAGGTCCGACAGGGACTATGGCTACACCTTC
J: TRBJ2-3; size: NA; D: TRBD1; V: TRBV24-1; CDR3: CATGTQGVTDTQYF; DNA: TGTGCCACCGGAACTCAGGGGGTCACAGATACGCAGTATTTT
J: TRBJ1-2; size: once; D: NA; V: TRBV6-1; CDR3: CASSEGLNYGYTF; DNA: TGTGCCAGCAGTGAAGGTCTCAACTATGGCTACACCTTC
J: TRBJ1-2; size: NA; D: NA; V: TRBV29-1; CDR3: CSALYRRQEDPYGYTF; DNA: TGCAGCGCCCTTTATCGACGACAGGAAGATCCCTATGGCTACACCTTC
J: TRBJ1-1; size: few; D: TRBD1; V: TRBV4-1; CDR3: CASSRGQGTEAFF; DNA: TGCGCCAGCAGCCGTGGACAGGGCACTGAAGCTTTCTTT